A single sample gave rise to the 17 T cell receptor beta chains below, sequenced in a study of tumour-infiltrating T cells in Burkitt lymphoma. Data came from immunoSEQ multiplex PCR; TCRdb stores just in-frame clones and leaves some out. The table records more than 45,000 clones, around 32% of them present only once. Sequencing was carried out using tumor tissue. These receptors all come from a human donor with Burkitt lymphoma.

This clone was detected only once. The chain is built from TRBV11-3 and TRBJ2-3, with 9 bases fitting TRBD1. Germline V CDR1 and CDR2: SGHNT, YENEEA. Trimming removed 3 bases from V and 1 base from J; junction bases left unmatched: 8. The CDR3 contains 17 residues. This CDR3 is CASSFVRDRVRTDTQYF. The CDR3 bases are TGTGCCAGCAGCTTCGTCCGGGACAGGGTCCGCACAGATACGCAGTATTTT.

The sample holds many counts of this clone. V and J are TRBV30 and TRBJ1-2; TRBD1 matches at 9 bases. The CDR3 contains 13 residues. Per the germline V gene, CDR1 is GTSNPN and CDR2 is SVGIG (reference sequence). The V gene end was trimmed by 2 bases and the J gene end by 6 bases; junction bases not matched to a gene: 4. The CDR3 DNA sequence: TGTGCCTGGAGTTTCGGGACAGGGAATGGCTACACCTTC. Translating gives CAWSFGTGNGYTF.

Details on this clone: The junction does not match germline at one end; this may be a read error. The genes are TRBV11-2 and TRBJ2-3, with 7 bases lining up with TRBD2. CDR3 length: 14 amino acids. Germline-derived CDR1 and CDR2 are SGHAT and FQNNGV. CDR3 protein: CASSLDRVGGLPSF. CDR3 nucleotide sequence: TGTGCCAGCAGCTTAGATCGGGTTGGGGGACTACCCTCCTTT. The full variable domain, completed using reference TRBV11-2 and TRBJ2-3, is EAGVAQSPRYKIIEKRQSVAFWCNPISGHATLYWYQQILGQGPKLLIQFQNNGVVDDSQLPKDRFSAERLKGVDSTLKIQPAKLEDSAVYLCASSLDRVGGLPSFGPGTRLTVL.

The V call is TRBV19, the J call TRBJ1-5; 9 bases align to TRBD1. With 6 bases clipped from V and 3 bases from J, the junction kept 12 bases outside the gene matches. CDR1 and CDR2 from the germline V gene are LNHDA and SQIVND (reference sequence). The CDR3 is 17 residues long. CDR3 in amino acids: CASSRPDRGANNQPQHF. The CDR3 DNA reads as TGTGCCAGTAGCCGCCCCGACAGGGGGGCGAACAATCAGCCCCAGCATTTT. The complete variable domain, with remaining parts taken from reference TRBV19 and TRBJ1-5, reads DGGITQSPKYLFRKEGQNVTLSCEQNLNHDAMYWYRQDPGQGLRLIYYSQIVNDFQKGDIAEGYSVSREKKESFPLTVTSAQKNPTAFYLCASSRPDRGANNQPQHFGDGTRLSIL.

V gene TRBV7-7 combines with J gene TRBJ2-7; 11 bases match TRBD1. The CDR3 covers 14 residues. Trimming removed 5 bases from V and 5 bases from J; junction bases left unmatched: 5. The germline gives CDR1 SSHAT, CDR2 FNYEAQ (reference sequence). The CDR3 sequence is CASSRGDRGNEQYF. Written as DNA, the CDR3 is TGTGCCAGCAGCCGAGGGGACAGGGGGAACGAGCAGTACTTC.

The chain recombines TRBV6-1 with TRBJ1-5; tentatively, D is TRBD1 (6 bases). Germline values: CDR1 MNHNS, CDR2 SASEGT. Trimming pared 6 bases from V and 5 bases from J, leaving 14 bases between. The CDR3 is 14 residues long. Here the CDR3 reads CASRGHKKHQPQHF. The DNA for the CDR3 is TGTGCCAGCAGGGGACACAAGAAACATCAGCCCCAGCATTTT.

The V and J genes are TRBV7-8 and TRBJ1-5; D is possibly TRBD1 (5 bases). CDR1 and CDR2 from the germline V gene are SGHVS and FQNEAQ. V gave up 6 bases and J gave up 4 bases, with 16 bases separating them. The CDR3 sequence is 15 residues long. CDR3: CASSSEGRRNQPQHF. The CDR3, as DNA: TGTGCCAGCAGTTCCGAGGGGCGAAGAAATCAGCCCCAGCATTTT.

The chain is built from TRBV7-3 and TRBJ1-1; D is perhaps TRBD1 (5 bases). CDR1 SGHTA and CDR2 FQGTGA come from the germline V gene. The CDR3 has 14 amino acids. Trimming shortened V by 3 bases and J by 4 bases, and 12 bases separated the two germline ends. The CDR3 sequence is CASSFGGGGTEAFF. CDR3 in DNA: TGTGCCAGCAGCTTCGGTGGTGGGGGCACTGAAGCTTTCTTT.

The J gene is TRBJ2-7, the V gene TRBV4-3; no reliable D call. This CDR3 is 14 amino acids long. The V and J ends lost 0 bases and 6 bases respectively, with 12 bases between them. The germline gives CDR1 LGHNA, CDR2 YSLEER. CDR3 sequence (DNA): TGCGCCAGCAGCCAAGATTGGACCCCGGGCGAGCAGTACTTC. This gives the protein CASSQDWTPGEQYF.

CDR3 coding DNA: TGTGCCAGCAGTTTAGGCCAGGCGAAGGACGAGCAGTACTTC. It encodes CASSLGQAKDEQYF. The V and J genes are TRBV27 and TRBJ2-5; no firm D call. The J call may be incorrect, as the DNA end agrees better with TRBJ2-7. Germline V gene lookup returns CDR1 MNHEY and CDR2 SMNVEV (reference sequence). The CDR3 is 14 amino acids.

CDR3 residues: CAWSGGLEQYF. The DNA for the CDR3 is TGTGCCTGGAGTGGGGGGCTTGAGCAGTACTTC. The V gene is TRBV30, the J gene TRBJ2-7; weak D call: TRBD1 (6 bases). Looked up from germline, CDR1 is GTSNPN and CDR2 is SVGIG (reference sequence). The V end was cut by 1 base, the J end by 7 bases, with 8 bases between. The CDR3 spans 11 residues.

A few counts support this clone. The V gene is TRBV19, the J gene TRBJ1-1, with 9 bases identical to TRBD1. Germline V CDR1 and CDR2: LNHDA, SQIVND (reference sequence). The J segment lost 4 bases and the V segment lost 9 bases, leaving 9 bases of the junction unmatched. The length of the CDR3 is 14 residues. The CDR3 region has the DNA TGTGCCAGCGCTAAACACAGGGGGCTCACTGAAGCTTTCTTT. This gives the protein CASAKHRGLTEAFF.

Comments on this clone: The CDR3 ends on some other residue instead of the conserved phenylalanine or tryptophan, so this is likely a read error. The DNA is omitted, as the CDR3 cannot be located on it reliably, and the CDR3 follows TCRdb's listing. The chain is built from TRBV4-3 and TRBJ2-7; no check of the table's D call, TRBD1, against the DNA was made. The germline V gene encodes CDR1 LGHNA and CDR2 YSLEER. The CDR3 is 11 amino acids long, termini counted. CDR3 loop: CASSQVNRGRI.

This chain joins TRBV7-2 and TRBJ2-6; no clear D. CDR1 and CDR2 (germline): SGHTA, FQGNSA. The ends were cut back, 0 bases at V and 0 bases at J, with 3 bases in the middle. The CDR3 is 15 amino acids. In nucleotides, the CDR3 is TGTGCCAGCAGCTTAGCGTCCTCTGGGGCCAACGTCCTGACTTTC. This gives the protein CASSLASSGANVLTF.

The genes are TRBV7-9 and TRBJ1-1; tentatively, D is TRBD1 (5 bases). Germline V lookup: CDR1 SEHNR, CDR2 FQNEAQ (reference sequence). Trimming shortened V by 2 bases and J by 2 bases, and 12 bases separated the two germline ends. This CDR3 comprises 15 residues. CDR3 nucleotides: TGTGCCAGCAGCTTACAGGGAAGGCTTAACACTGAAGCTTTCTTT. It yields the protein CASSLQGRLNTEAFF. The full variable domain, its missing parts supplied by reference TRBV7-9 and TRBJ1-1, is DTGVSQNPRHKITKRGQNVTFRCDPISEHNRLYWYRQTLGQGPEFLTYFQNEAQLEKSRLLSDRFSAERPKGSFSTLEIQRTEQGDSAMYLCASSLQGRLNTEAFFGQGTRLTVV.

V usage is TRBV7-9 and J usage is TRBJ2-5; D is possibly TRBD2 (6 bases). The CDR3 contains 14 residues. V dropped 5 bases and J dropped 4 bases, with 14 bases sitting between them. Germline V gene sequence: CDR1 SEHNR, CDR2 FQNEAQ (reference sequence). The CDR3 region is CASSPNTGGETQYF. CDR3 bases: TGTGCCAGCAGCCCTAACACCGGGGGAGAGACCCAGTACTTC.

The gene calls are TRBV2 and TRBJ1-2; TRBD1 is a possible D gene (5 bases). CDR1 SNHLY and CDR2 FYNNEI come from the germline V gene. V was clipped by 2 bases and J by 9 bases, with 19 bases between them. This CDR3 is built from 15 residues. DNA of the CDR3: TGTGCCAGCAGTGAAACGGGTCGGGGCTTTATTAGCTACACCTTC. Its protein product is CASSETGRGFISYTF. Combining the CDR3 with reference TRBV2 and TRBJ1-2 gives the whole variable domain EPEVTQTPSHQVTQMGQEVILRCVPISNHLYFYWYRQILGQKVEFLVSFYNNEISEKSEIFDDQFSVERPDGSNFTLKIRSTKLEDSAMYFCASSETGRGFISYTFGSGTRLTVV.